Listed below are T cell receptor beta chains from one sample, sequenced in a study of T cells in Graves' hyperthyroidism and ophthalmopathy. MiXCR, applied by TCRdb to the multiplex PCR reads, yields one record per CDR3 protein. The sample lists a few hundred thousand distinct CDR3 sequences, more than 15% seen once, with under 7.5% in the top ten. Sequencing was performed on blood. Every receptor here comes from a woman aged 25 to 39 with Graves' hyperthyroidism. Each CDR3 is given with its conserved first and last residue.

v_gene	j_gene	CDR3aa
TRBV7-2	TRBJ1-4	CASSFAGEEKLFF
TRBV7-2	TRBJ2-7	CASSYRGLAGNGEQYF
TRBV5-5	TRBJ2-5	CANSRPGSQETQYF
TRBV7-2	TRBJ2-7	CASSLGAGQGYEQYF
TRBV7-2	TRBJ2-7	CASTTAYEQYF
TRBV25-1	TRBJ1-5	CASSLRSMGHSNQPQHF
TRBV12-3/TRBV12-4	TRBJ2-2	CASSLGGGLGELFF
TRBV2	TRBJ2-6	CASGIASPGTTDSGANVLTF
TRBV6-1	TRBJ1-1	CATRNTEAFF
TRBV4-3	TRBJ2-2	CASSQAWGSGELFF
TRBV12-3/TRBV12-4	TRBJ1-3	CASRTTALKGDTIYF
TRBV7-9	TRBJ2-7	CASSFALTGGSYEQYF
TRBV10-3	TRBJ2-1	CAIRTGLAGAVAEQFF
TRBV7-6	TRBJ2-2	CASRLRTGGHTGELFF
TRBV4-1	TRBJ2-7	CASTQTGSYEQYF
TRBV7-6	TRBJ1-1	CASSPAGGQNTEAFF
TRBV29-1	TRBJ1-5	CSVGEAGGFQPQHF
TRBV19	TRBJ2-3	CASSLTSARGTDTQYF
TRBV6-2/TRBV6-3	TRBJ2-1	CASSYSPRTSYEQFF
TRBV7-6	TRBJ2-7	CASSLRQGVNFEQYF
TRBV13	TRBJ1-3	CASSAAGPSGNTIYF
TRBV7-3	TRBJ2-1	CASSSLAGQGEQFF
TRBV5-5	TRBJ1-4	CASSWDRGRAYEKLFF
TRBV29-1	TRBJ2-7	CSVLSGDYEQYF
TRBV5-1	TRBJ2-5	CASRLETLAAETQYF
TRBV24-1	TRBJ2-7	CATSDSGQGTYEQYF
TRBV20-1	TRBJ2-5	CSALSQETQYF
TRBV28	TRBJ2-7	CASSWVAGGYYEQYF
TRBV5-1	TRBJ2-7	CASSSGFSQGGYEQYF
TRBV19	TRBJ2-1	CASKNDRGSYNEQFF
TRBV7-3	TRBJ2-5	CASSLNEETQYF
TRBV11-2	TRBJ2-3	CASSSWDRAVTDTQYF
TRBV10-3	TRBJ2-3	CAIRAQGTALSSDTQYF
TRBV27	TRBJ1-1	CASMGGGTEAFF
TRBV2	TRBJ2-1	CASSVRGRDEQFF
TRBV10-2	TRBJ2-2	CASSEIWRERGWTGELFF
TRBV7-6	TRBJ1-1	CASSLLGSTEAFF
TRBV7-2	TRBJ2-7	CASSLEDSSSYEQYF
TRBV29-1	TRBJ2-4	CSATGNPKNIQYF
TRBV12-3/TRBV12-4	TRBJ2-7	CASSLAGQGAYEQYF
TRBV20-1	TRBJ2-5	CSARDPQREGLETQYF
TRBV6-2/TRBV6-3	TRBJ1-1	CASSQTYGTGRNTEAFF
TRBV11-1	TRBJ2-7	CASSGVQDPYEQYF
TRBV6-1	TRBJ2-1	CASSSPFFSTHNEQFF
TRBV20-1	TRBJ2-6	CSAGWDTSSGANVLTF
TRBV18	TRBJ1-4	CASSRSTNEKLFF
TRBV5-1	TRBJ2-7	CASSFGGTYEQYF
TRBV9	TRBJ1-2	CASSEGGSPNYGYTF
TRBV6-1	TRBJ2-2	CASSAGVTGELFF
TRBV3-1	TRBJ2-7	CASSQRQGRVLEQYF
TRBV7-3	TRBJ2-2	CASSLTVGLAGGSPQELFF
TRBV7-9	TRBJ2-1	CASSSGTSGYREQFF
TRBV18	TRBJ2-7	CASSARYEQYF
TRBV6-1	TRBJ2-7	CASSETSGRYEQYF
TRBV7-9	TRBJ1-1	CASRDFKGTDTEAFF
TRBV28	TRBJ1-4	CASSNRGAGEKLFF
TRBV9	TRBJ1-2	CASSKGVNYGYTF
TRBV9	TRBJ2-3	CASSVAEPDTQYF
TRBV30	TRBJ1-1	CACGQRGRNTEAFF